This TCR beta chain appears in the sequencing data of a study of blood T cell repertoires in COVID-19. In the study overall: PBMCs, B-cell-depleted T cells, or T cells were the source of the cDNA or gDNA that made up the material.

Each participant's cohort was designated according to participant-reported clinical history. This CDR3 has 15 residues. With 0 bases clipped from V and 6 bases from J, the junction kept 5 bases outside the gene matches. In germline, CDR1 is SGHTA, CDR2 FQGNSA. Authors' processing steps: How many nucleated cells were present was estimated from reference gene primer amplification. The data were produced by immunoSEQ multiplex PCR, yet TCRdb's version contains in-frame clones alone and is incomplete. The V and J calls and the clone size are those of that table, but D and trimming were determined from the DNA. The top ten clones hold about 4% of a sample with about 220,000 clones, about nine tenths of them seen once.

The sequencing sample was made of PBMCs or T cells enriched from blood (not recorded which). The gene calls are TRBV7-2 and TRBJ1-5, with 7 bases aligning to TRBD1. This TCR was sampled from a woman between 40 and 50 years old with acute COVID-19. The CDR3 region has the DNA TGTGCCAGCAGCTTAGCGGCAGGGGGATTTCAGCCCCAGCATTTT. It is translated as CASSLAAGGFQPQHF.